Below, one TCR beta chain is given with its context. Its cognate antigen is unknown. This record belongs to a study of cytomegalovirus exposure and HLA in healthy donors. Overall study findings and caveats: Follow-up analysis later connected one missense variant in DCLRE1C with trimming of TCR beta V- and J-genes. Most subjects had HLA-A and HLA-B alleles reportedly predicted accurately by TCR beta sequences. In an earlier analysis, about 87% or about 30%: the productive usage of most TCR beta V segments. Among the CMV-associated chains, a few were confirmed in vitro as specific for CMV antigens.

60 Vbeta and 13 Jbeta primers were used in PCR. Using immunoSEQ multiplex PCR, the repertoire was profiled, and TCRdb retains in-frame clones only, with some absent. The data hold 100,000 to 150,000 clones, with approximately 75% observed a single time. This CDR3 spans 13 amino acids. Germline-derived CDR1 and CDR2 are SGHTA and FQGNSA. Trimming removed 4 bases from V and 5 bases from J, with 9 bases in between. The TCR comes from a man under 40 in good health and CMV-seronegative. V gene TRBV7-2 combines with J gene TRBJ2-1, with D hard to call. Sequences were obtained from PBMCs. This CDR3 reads CASSSGTDNEQFF. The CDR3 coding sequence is TGTGCCAGCAGCTCGGGTACCGACAATGAGCAGTTCTTC. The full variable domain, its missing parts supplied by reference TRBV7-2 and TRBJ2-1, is GAGVSQSPSNKVTEKGKDVELRCDPISGHTALYWYRQSLGQGLEFLIYFQGNSAPDKSGLPSDRFSAERTGGSVSTLTIQRTQQEDSAVYLCASSSGTDNEQFFGPGTRLTVL.